Listed here are 22 T cell receptor beta chains from one sample, sequenced in a study of blood T cell repertoires in COVID-19. Generated by immunoSEQ multiplex PCR, the TCRdb table keeps only in-frame clones and is missing some. The sample lists 200,000 to 300,000 clones; approximately 78% were seen once. The sample was peripheral blood. The receptors shown here come from a woman aged 18-29 years with acute or convalescent COVID-19.

The chain combines TRBV11-2 with TRBJ2-7; 7 positions agree with TRBD2. CDR3 length equals 12 residues. V lost 5 bases and J lost 4; bases outside the gene matches: 2. Germline lookup yields CDR1 SGHAT and CDR2 FQNNGV. CDR3 in DNA: TGTGCCAGCAGCAGGCGGGAGTACGAGCAGTACTTC. It specifies CASSRREYEQYF. The whole variable domain, remainder taken from reference TRBV11-2 and TRBJ2-7, is EAGVAQSPRYKIIEKRQSVAFWCNPISGHATLYWYQQILGQGPKLLIQFQNNGVVDDSQLPKDRFSAERLKGVDSTLKIQPAKLEDSAVYLCASSRREYEQYFGPGTRLTVT.

The chain joins TRBV2 to TRBJ1-4, with a possible D match to TRBD1 (5 bases). Trimming removed 7 bases at V and 4 bases at J, with 13 bases between. This CDR3 is 14 amino acids long. Looked up from germline, CDR1 is SNHLY and CDR2 is FYNNEI. The DNA for the CDR3 is TGTGCCAGCAATGAGCAGGGCTTTAATGAAAAACTGTTTTTT. It is translated as CASNEQGFNEKLFF.

The chain joins TRBV6-5 to TRBJ2-7; D may be TRBD1 (5 bases). The CDR3 extends over 14 amino acids. The germline V gene encodes CDR1 MNHEY and CDR2 SVGAGI. Trimming pared 2 bases from V and 1 base from J, leaving 9 bases between. Written as DNA, the CDR3 is TGTGCCAGCAGTTACACCAGACAGTCCTACGAGCAGTACTTC. It translates to CASSYTRQSYEQYF.

In this sample, this clone turned up once. The CDR3 DNA reads TGTGCCAGCAGCCGCCCGGGGGGTCAGCCCCAGCATTTT. Translation: CASSRPGGQPQHF. The chain joins TRBV6-5 to TRBJ1-5; D is perhaps TRBD1 (5 bases). CDR1 and CDR2 (germline): MNHEY, SVGAGI. CDR3 length: 13 residues. The V end was cut by 6 bases, the J end by 6 bases, with 12 bases between.

The chain links TRBV4-1 to TRBJ1-2; tentatively, D is TRBD1 (6 bases). The CDR3 runs 16 residues. Germline loops: CDR1 MGHRA, CDR2 YSYEKL. V was shortened by 0 bases and J by 3 bases, with 14 bases between the two germline ends. The CDR3 sequence is CASSQDPSRGDYGYTF. The CDR3 DNA follows: TGCGCCAGCAGCCAAGACCCGAGCAGGGGTGACTATGGCTACACCTTC.

The V call is TRBV30, the J call TRBJ2-6; tentatively, D is TRBD2 (5 bases). CDR3 size: 14 residues. Germline lookup yields CDR1 GTSNPN and CDR2 SVGIG (reference sequence). The ends were cut back, 4 bases at V and 2 bases at J, with 9 bases in the middle. The CDR3 protein is CAWTARAGANVLTF. The CDR3 DNA is TGTGCCTGGACCGCGAGGGCTGGGGCCAACGTCCTGACTTTC.

The rearrangement links TRBV7-6 to TRBJ1-1, with TRBD1 matching 7 bases. V shed 5 bases and J 0 bases; nucleotides not matched to a gene: 6. Germline CDR1 and CDR2: SGHVS and FNYEAQ. CDR3 size: 15 residues. The CDR3 is CASSQRTGVNTEAFF. CDR3 coding DNA: TGTGCCAGCAGCCAACGGACAGGAGTGAACACTGAAGCTTTCTTT. Drawing the rest from reference TRBV7-6 and TRBJ1-1, the complete variable domain is GAGVSQSPRYKVTKRGQDVALRCDPISGHVSLYWYRQALGQGPEFLTYFNYEAQQDKSGLPNDRFSAERPEGSISTLTIQRTEQRDSAMYRCASSQRTGVNTEAFFGQGTRLTVV.

This clone was seen more than once but under ten times. The CDR3 loop is CASTKGGITEAFF. CDR3 DNA sequence: TGTGCCAGCACCAAGGGGGGGATCACTGAAGCTTTCTTT. The rearrangement links TRBV27 to TRBJ1-1, with D perhaps TRBD1 (6 bases). V was clipped by 7 bases and J by 4 bases, with 13 bases between them. The CDR3 runs 13 residues. Germline CDR1 is MNHEY and CDR2 is SMNVEV (reference sequence).

The chain combines TRBV19 with TRBJ1-5; the match to TRBD1 covers 11 bases. The CDR3 loop spans 16 amino acids. The V gene end was trimmed by 4 bases and the J gene end by 5 bases; junction bases not matched to a gene: 7. CDR1 and CDR2 (germline): LNHDA, SQIVND (reference sequence). The CDR3 protein is CASSSIGQGAYQPQHF. CDR3 nucleotides: TGTGCCAGTAGTAGCATAGGACAGGGGGCATATCAGCCCCAGCATTTT.

The chain recombines TRBV10-3 with TRBJ2-7, with D possibly being TRBD2 (6 bases). This CDR3 spans 14 amino acids. V lost 11 bases and J lost 0, with 17 bases in between. Germline loops: CDR1 ENHRY, CDR2 SYGVKD. The CDR3 DNA follows: TGTGCCTTAAGTAGCGGACCGAGCTCCTACGAGCAGTACTTC. Encoded protein: CALSSGPSSYEQYF.

CDR3 sequence reads: CASSLAGQGNYGYTF. CDR3 in DNA: TGTGCCAGCAGCTTGGCCGGACAGGGAAACTATGGCTACACCTTC. The chain employs TRBV5-5 and TRBJ1-2; 8 nucleotides agree with TRBD1. The CDR3 spans 15 residues. After removal of 0 bases from V and 2 bases from J, the junction contained 3 bases not matched to a gene. Germline lookup yields CDR1 SGHKS and CDR2 YYEKEE (reference sequence).

The chain couples TRBV5-1 to TRBJ1-1, with TRBD1 matching over 9 bases. Germline lookup yields CDR1 SGHRS and CDR2 YFSETQ. J gave up 12 bases and V 3 bases, and 9 bases lay outside the gene matches. The CDR3 length is 13 residues. CDR3 nucleotide sequence: TGCGCCAGCAGCTCCACCCGGGACAGGGAACCTTTCTTT. Protein product: CASSSTRDREPFF. Supplemented by reference TRBV5-1 and TRBJ1-1, the full variable domain reads KAGVTQTPRYLIKTRGQQVTLSCSPISGHRSVSWYQQTPGQGLQFLFEYFSETQRNKGNFPGRFSGRQFSNSRSEMNVSTLELGDSALYLCASSSTRDREPFFGQGTRLTVV.

This chain links TRBV6-5 with TRBJ2-5, with 7 bases aligning to TRBD2. V dropped 6 bases and J dropped 5; count of bases not matched to a gene: 12. The CDR3 is made up of 15 amino acids. CDR1 and CDR2 from the germline V gene are MNHEY and SVGAGI. In DNA form, the CDR3 reads TGTGCCAGCAGACCATCGGGACTAATCACCGAGACCCAGTACTTC. Its translation: CASRPSGLITETQYF.

The chain recombines TRBV19 with TRBJ2-1, with TRBD1 matching over 9 bases. The CDR3 has 15 amino acids. V lost 4 bases and J lost 5; bases outside the gene matches: 6. CDR1 and CDR2 (germline): LNHDA, SQIVND (reference sequence). CDR3 nucleotide sequence: TGTGCCAGTAGTAGGGGGGACAGGGTTCACAATGAGCAGTTCTTC. Protein sequence: CASSRGDRVHNEQFF.

The rearrangement links TRBV27 to TRBJ2-3; D remains unclear. The CDR3 consists of 15 residues. The germline V gene encodes CDR1 MNHEY and CDR2 SMNVEV (reference sequence). Trimming took 3 bases from V and 0 from J, leaving 10 bases between them. Here the CDR3 reads CASSLLSRSTDTQYF. The DNA of the CDR3 is TGTGCCAGCAGTTTGCTTTCCCGGAGCACAGATACGCAGTATTTT.

The chain links TRBV5-4 to TRBJ2-1; 10 nucleotides align to TRBD1. After removal of 5 bases from V and 5 bases from J, the junction contained 7 bases not matched to a gene. Germline CDR1 is SGHNT and CDR2 is YYREEE (reference sequence). The CDR3 is made up of 15 amino acids. As DNA, the CDR3 is TGTGCCAGCAGACTGGGCGGGACAGGGGACAATGAGCAGTTCTTC. It specifies CASRLGGTGDNEQFF.

The rearrangement links TRBV5-4 to TRBJ2-3; 9 bases line up with TRBD2. This CDR3 comprises 16 residues. The V and J ends lost 1 base and 4 bases, in that order; junction bases with no gene match: 7. Germline-derived CDR1 and CDR2 are SGHNT and YYREEE (reference sequence). The CDR3 nucleotides read TGTGCCAGCAGCTTGATGGGACTAGCTGGCCCAGATACGCAGTATTTT. The encoded protein is CASSLMGLAGPDTQYF.

CDR3 sequence reads: CASSTRGPQTEAFF. In DNA form, the CDR3 reads TGCGCCAGCAGCACCAGGGGGCCGCAAACTGAAGCTTTCTTT. This chain uses TRBV5-1 with TRBJ1-1, with TRBD1 identical over 8 bases. The CDR3 sequence is 14 residues long. With V trimmed by 4 bases and J by 5 bases, 7 bases remained unmatched. Germline V gene data show CDR1 as SGHRS and CDR2 as YFSETQ.

The chain uses TRBV28 and TRBJ2-1, with 7 bases aligning to TRBD2. CDR3 length: 17 amino acids. The germline V gene has CDR1 MDHEN and CDR2 SYDVKM. Trimming at V came to 4 bases and at J to 0 bases, leaving 9 bases not matched to a gene. CDR3 region: CASSSPLADISYNEQFF. DNA for the CDR3: TGTGCCAGCAGTTCCCCCCTAGCGGATATCTCCTACAATGAGCAGTTCTTC.

This sequence joins TRBV10-1 and TRBJ1-2; D is ambiguous. The CDR3 contains 14 residues. Germline V gives CDR1 WNHNN, CDR2 SYGVQD (reference sequence). Trimming pared 4 bases from V and 7 bases from J, leaving 16 bases between. The CDR3 is CASSVDENYRGYTF. CDR3 nucleotide sequence: TGCGCCAGCAGTGTTGACGAGAACTATCGTGGCTACACCTTC.

The gene calls are TRBV5-6 and TRBJ2-7, with 10 bases fitting TRBD1. Germline trimming cut 3 bases from V and 4 bases from J; bases unmatched to any gene: 7. CDR3 size: 15 residues. Germline CDR1 reads SGHDT; CDR2 reads YYEEEE. This chain's CDR3 is CASSWGQGMGYEQYF. The DNA for the CDR3 is TGTGCCAGCAGCTGGGGACAGGGGATGGGGTACGAGCAGTACTTC.

The chain combines TRBV10-1 with TRBJ2-1, with TRBD2 matching 7 bases. The CDR3 totals 14 residues. Per the germline V gene, CDR1 is WNHNN and CDR2 is SYGVQD (reference sequence). V lost 2 bases, J lost 7 bases, and 5 bases stayed unmatched. The CDR3 DNA is TGCGCCAGCAGTGAGGCGGGAGCTGGGAATGAGCAGTTCTTC. It translates to CASSEAGAGNEQFF.